This TCR beta chain was sequenced for a study of T-cell memory formation after mild COVID-19. One entry per CDR3 protein results from TCRdb running MiXCR on the 5' RACE reads. The sample lists about 210,000 distinct CDR3 sequences; under 12% were seen once. The sequence was collected from a man aged 18 to 30 who had mild COVID-19 (a few samples of this study predate the infection). Cell type and time point are not known. Sequenced sample: PBMCs or a T cell subset sorted from them (not recorded which).

The CDR3 DNA reads as TGTGCCAGCTCGCCTACGACGGGACAAAGTGAGCAGTACTTC. Translated, it gives CASSPTTGQSEQYF. The rearrangement links TRBV18 to TRBJ2-7, with a weak D call TRBD1 (6 bases). CDR3 length equals 14 residues. V lost 6 bases and J 7 bases, leaving 19 bases between the germline ends. Germline-derived CDR1 and CDR2 are KGHSH and LQKENI.